A single sample is the source of the 19 T cell receptor beta chains below, sequenced in a study of OX40 agonist ivuxolimab in advanced cancers. Method: immunoSEQ multiplex PCR; TCRdb's copy keeps in-frame clones and lacks some. The sample has more than 70,000 clones, 85% to 95% seen once; the top ten hold roughly 2.8%. Sequenced material: CD4+ or CD8+ T cells sorted from blood, taken in a trial of the OX40 agonist ivuxolimab. The source is an adult with an advanced solid tumor such as melanoma, head and neck, liver or kidney cancer.

The genes are TRBV5-5 and TRBJ1-2; 8 nucleotides align to TRBD1. J was trimmed by 2 bases and V by 0 bases; bases with no gene match: 6. The V gene's germline CDR1 is SGHKS and CDR2 YYEKEE (reference sequence). CDR3 length: 16 residues. The CDR3 DNA is TGTGCCAGCAGCTTGGTCGCAGGGGGCTCGAACTATGGCTACACCTTC. Translation gives CASSLVAGGSNYGYTF.

The chain joins TRBV15 to TRBJ2-2, with D uncertain. CDR1 LNHNV and CDR2 YYDKDF come from the germline V gene (reference sequence). The V end lost 7 bases, the J end lost 0 bases, and 9 bases lay between the germline ends. The CDR3 length is 14 residues. Here the CDR3 DNA reads TGTGCCACCAAGGTCTCCCCGAACACCGGGGAGCTGTTTTTT. This codes for CATKVSPNTGELFF. The whole variable domain, remainder taken from reference TRBV15 and TRBJ2-2, is DAMVIQNPRYQVTQFGKPVTLSCSQTLNHNVMYWYQQKSSQAPKLLFHYYDKDFNNEADTPDNFQSRRPNTSFCFLDIRSPGLGDTAMYLCATKVSPNTGELFFGEGSRLTVL.

Concerning this clone itself: The junction and the germline gene differ at one end; a read error may be behind it. V gene TRBV19 combines with J gene TRBJ1-2; D call uncertain. The CDR3 totals 14 residues. Germline V lookup: CDR1 LNHDA, CDR2 SQIVND (reference sequence). Here the CDR3 reads CASSIGGANYGYAF. The CDR3, as DNA: TGTGCCAGTAGTATAGGAGGAGCTAACTATGGCTACGCCTTC.

V gene TRBV19 combines with J gene TRBJ1-3; D may be TRBD1 (5 bases). The CDR3 covers 14 residues. Germline CDR1 is LNHDA and CDR2 is SQIVND (reference sequence). The V end lost 9 bases, the J end lost 0 bases, and 12 bases lay between the germline ends. Here the CDR3 DNA reads TGTGCCAGCCGGGACTCTAGCTCTGGAAACACCATATATTTT. This codes for CASRDSSSGNTIYF.

The chain is built from TRBV28 and TRBJ1-4, with D tentatively TRBD1 (6 bases). Germline lookup yields CDR1 MDHEN and CDR2 SYDVKM. The CDR3 length is 16 residues. The V and J ends lost 1 base and 4 bases respectively, with 13 bases between them. The CDR3 is CASSLFGTSLNEKLFF. CDR3 nucleotide sequence: TGTGCCAGCAGTTTATTTGGGACATCGCTTAATGAAAAACTGTTTTTT.

The chain joins TRBV5-1 to TRBJ1-5; D ambiguous. The V and J ends lost 0 bases and 6 bases respectively, with 13 bases between them. This CDR3 comprises 15 residues. Germline lookup yields CDR1 SGHRS and CDR2 YFSETQ. For the CDR3, the DNA is TGCGCCAGCAGCTTGGGGGGTACTGCAGGTCAGCCCCAGCATTTT. It codes for CASSLGGTAGQPQHF.

The CDR3 DNA follows: TGTGCCAGCAGCTTAGACCGAGCGGAAACCTACGAGCAGTACTTC. This sequence encodes CASSLDRAETYEQYF. The V and J genes are TRBV7-2 and TRBJ2-7, with D possibly being TRBD2 (5 bases). Germline V gene sequence: CDR1 SGHTA, CDR2 FQGNSA. This CDR3 is 15 amino acids long. V gave up 1 base and J gave up 2 bases, with 12 bases separating them.

The chain is built from TRBV6-1 and TRBJ2-3; unclear D gene. Trimming took 6 bases from V and 1 from J, leaving 11 bases between them. The CDR3 covers 14 residues. Germline V gene lookup returns CDR1 MNHNS and CDR2 SASEGT. The CDR3 protein is CASRIGMGTDTQYF. CDR3 nucleotide sequence: TGTGCCAGCAGAATTGGGATGGGCACAGATACGCAGTATTTT.

The gene calls are TRBV19 and TRBJ1-2; TRBD1 aligns across 8 bases. The CDR3 is 15 amino acids. V lost 2 bases and J lost 4; bases outside the gene matches: 6. CDR1 and CDR2 from the germline V gene are LNHDA and SQIVND (reference sequence). CDR3 nucleotides: TGTGCCAGTAGTATAACAACAGGGGGTCTCTATGGCTACACCTTC. It specifies CASSITTGGLYGYTF. The full variable domain, its missing parts supplied by reference TRBV19 and TRBJ1-2, is DGGITQSPKYLFRKEGQNVTLSCEQNLNHDAMYWYRQDPGQGLRLIYYSQIVNDFQKGDIAEGYSVSREKKESFPLTVTSAQKNPTAFYLCASSITTGGLYGYTFGSGTRLTVV.

A note on this clone: An end of the junction does not agree with germline; a read error may underlie this. The rearrangement links TRBV5-1 to TRBJ1-2; the match to TRBD1 covers 7 bases. The germline V gene has CDR1 SGHRS and CDR2 YFSETQ. The CDR3 has 14 residues. The CDR3 protein is CASSTGTAATTLRF. Here the CDR3 DNA reads TGCGCCAGCAGCACAGGGACAGCGGCTACTACCCTGCGCTTC.

This sequence joins TRBV6-1 and TRBJ1-2; the D is unclear. Germline CDR1 is MNHNS and CDR2 is SASEGT. V was clipped by 1 base and J by 1 base, with 10 bases between them. CDR3 length: 15 amino acids. The DNA of the CDR3 is TGTGCCAGCAGTGAAGTGCACAGCCTTAACTATGGCTACACCTTC. Protein: CASSEVHSLNYGYTF.

The V call is TRBV7-9, the J call TRBJ1-1; a weak D match, TRBD1 (6 bases). With 4 bases removed from V and 1 base from J, the gap between germline ends came to 10 bases. The CDR3 length is 14 residues. Germline-derived CDR1 and CDR2 are SEHNR and FQNEAQ (reference sequence). The CDR3 region is CASSSRTENTEAFF. The DNA for the CDR3 is TGTGCCAGCAGCTCCCGGACAGAGAACACTGAAGCTTTCTTT.

V gene TRBV5-1 combines with J gene TRBJ2-5; TRBD1 matches at 8 bases. The CDR3 has 12 residues. V was pared by 4 bases and J by 9 bases, with 5 bases of the junction left unmatched. Germline assignment: CDR1 SGHRS and CDR2 YFSETQ. CDR3 protein: CASSLDRVPQYF. CDR3 DNA sequence: TGCGCCAGCAGCCTGGACAGGGTGCCCCAGTACTTC.

This clone was recorded once. The J gene is TRBJ1-5, the V gene TRBV27, with 7 bases aligning to TRBD1. CDR1 is MNHEY, CDR2 SMNVEV, per germline (reference sequence). Unmatched junction bases numbered 7, after V lost 5 bases and J lost 9 bases. The CDR3 loop spans 13 amino acids. The CDR3 DNA reads TGTGCCAGCAGTCCCCCACAGGGGACGCCCCAGCATTTT. This translates into CASSPPQGTPQHF.

The V and J genes are TRBV5-4 and TRBJ1-4; no clear D. This CDR3 comprises 12 residues. V was trimmed by 2 bases and J by 15 bases, leaving 14 bases between them. Germline values: CDR1 SGHNT, CDR2 YYREEE (reference sequence). The CDR3 loop is CASSLPPGPMFF. The CDR3 DNA reads TGTGCCAGCAGCTTACCACCAGGACCCATGTTTTTT.

This clone is a singleton in its sample. The J gene is TRBJ1-4, the V gene TRBV5-1, with D maybe TRBD1 (5 bases). CDR3 size: 16 residues. Germline assignment: CDR1 SGHRS and CDR2 YFSETQ. Trimming stripped 0 bases from V and 4 bases from J, with 13 bases between. CDR3: CASSLAGTGLNEKLFF. The CDR3 nucleotides read TGCGCCAGCAGCTTGGCGGGGACGGGCCTTAATGAAAAACTGTTTTTT.

The chain joins TRBV6-1 to TRBJ2-1; 10 bases line up with TRBD2. The CDR3 runs 15 residues. The V segment lost 7 bases and the J segment 9 bases; nucleotides outside the gene matches: 12. The V gene's germline CDR1 is MNHNS and CDR2 SASEGT. The DNA for the CDR3 is TGTGCCAGCACCGGACTAGCGGCGCCGGGGGGTGAGCAGTTCTTC. It yields the protein CASTGLAAPGGEQFF.

In its sample, this clone was seen once. The CDR3, as DNA: TGTGCCAGCACGAGGATGACTAGCGGGAGTTTTGGGACCCAGTACTTC. This sequence encodes CASTRMTSGSFGTQYF. The chain employs TRBV2 and TRBJ2-5; TRBD2 matches 12 bases. CDR3 length: 16 amino acids. CDR1 is SNHLY and CDR2 is FYNNEI in the germline V gene. V was clipped by 7 bases and J by 7 bases; unmatched bases: 13.

Here the CDR3 DNA reads TGCAGCGCCCGGACAGGAGGAAGGGGCTACACCTTC. This translates into CSARTGGRGYTF. The V call is TRBV29-1, the J call TRBJ1-2, with 7 positions matching TRBD1. The length of the CDR3 is 12 residues. V lost 7 bases and J lost 8; bases outside the gene matches: 10. Germline V gives CDR1 SQVTM, CDR2 ANQGSEA. Full variable domain (remainder filled in from reference TRBV29-1 and TRBJ1-2): SAVISQKPSRDICQRGTSLTIQCQVDSQVTMMFWYRQQPGQSLTLIATANQGSEATYESGFVIDKFPISRPNLTFSTLTVSNMSPEDSSIYLCSARTGGRGYTFGSGTRLTVV.